The T cell receptor beta chain under discussion was sequenced for a study of blood T cells in healthy people across ages. Study observations and caveats: It was held that the diversity estimates obtained from one million T cells were underestimates.

CDR1 and CDR2 from the germline V gene are SQVTM and ANQGSEA. The CDR3 is 14 residues long. To note about this clonotype: No antigen is known for it.

The extraction recovered at least 5 micrograms of total RNA per sample. For the second PCR, which ran for 7 to 11 cycles, a sample-barcoded 5' primer and a J-beta primer mix were used. TCRdb ran MiXCR on the 5' RACE reads and lists one entry per CDR3 protein. The repertoire holds about 1.8 million distinct CDR3 sequences, with around half as singletons. The sample comprised blood. The rearrangement joins TRBV29-1 to TRBJ2-1, with 8 bases aligning to TRBD2. The clonotype was recovered from a woman between 35 and 50 years old in good health. CDR3 DNA: TGCAGTGCTGGGGCTAGCGGGTCACACAATGAGCAGTTCTTC. Residues: CSAGASGSHNEQFF.